The entry below gives a single T cell receptor beta chain sequence along with its context. Only a few counts were recorded for this clone. What this receptor recognizes is not known. Per-nucleotide qualities are absent, and no much larger clonotype sits a single base away. The source of the sample is a study of beta chain features in type 1 diabetes (dated by TCRdb to between 2017 and 2018). Regarding the research as a whole: No differences in mean age, gender distribution, total cell number or subset yield were found between patients and healthy donors. Regulatory and stem cell-like memory subsets were obtained from only 8 patients and about eight healthy donors, while naive and central memory subsets were obtained from all 28 donors. In the study, recently diagnosed type 1 diabetes patients and matched healthy donors were compared on the TCRB repertoires of their sorted circulating CD4+ T cell subsets. A total of roughly 100,000,000 sorted cells were examined across all samples, and the number of cells per subset was strongly correlated with RNA yield.

Each donor gave one peripheral blood draw, about 100 mL on average, collected into heparinised tubes. Using a panel that included CD45RO, CCR7, CD25, CD127, CD95 and CD27, naive, central memory, regulatory and stem cell-like memory CD4+ T cells were sorted on a BD FACSAria II. A purity above 95% was achieved for all sorted populations. Right away, PBMCs were isolated by Lymphoprep density gradient centrifugation and were stained directly, with no culture step. So that batch effects would be minimized, each experiment stained and sorted samples in pairs, pairing one healthy donor with one patient. All of the isolated RNA was reverse transcribed with the High Capacity cDNA Reverse Transcription Kit, so expressed TCRB transcripts were sequenced. Deep immunoSEQ sequencing was applied to naive, central memory and regulatory T cell samples, giving an average of around 3.4 million total reads per sample. Sorted cells were lysed in RLT buffer, and RNA was extracted using DNase-treated RNeasy Micro or Mini kits according to cell number. To prevent cross-contamination, each cell subset was processed individually, whereas patient and healthy donor samples were processed jointly. The immunoSEQ multiplex PCR was used to amplify TCRB sequences from cDNA, generating 87-bp fragments that spanned the CDR3 region. Sequencing of the amplicons was done on the Illumina HiSeq platform. In the original analysis: PCR bias was computationally corrected using synthetic template baselines, reads within Hamming distance 2 were collapsed, and singletons that could not be merged were discarded. By aligning reads against IMGT, V, D and J genes, CDR3 length, and insertions or deletions at six rearrangement sites were assigned. Clonotype counts were normalized to sorted cell number within each subset before computing true diversity and Gini coefficients with the tcR R package. The overlap coefficient, calculated on TCRB nucleotide sequences, was used to quantify repertoire sharing. Out-of-frame TCRB sequences from naive cells were analyzed as a proxy for the pre-selection repertoire. As stored in TCRdb, this immuneACCESS dataset retains in-frame rearrangements with V and J assigned. A fraction of the clones does not appear; measured against another copy, unresolved V genes explain less than half of the discrepancy, and the remainder lacks a known reason. That table gives V, J and clone size, and the DNA gave D and trimming. Counted in this sample were around 330,000 clones; about 11% of them appeared once. About 0.014% of the sample is held by the ten biggest clonotypes.

Reading the germline V gene gives CDR1 MNHEY and CDR2 SVGAGI. CDR3 length: 12 amino acids, cysteine to phenylalanine. Here the CDR3 DNA is all that survives: 36 bases in frame from base 1. Cut back by 6 bases and 9 bases, the V and J ends lie 12 bases apart. General study outcomes and caveats: A moderate but significant shortening of TCRB CDR3 length was observed in type 1 diabetes patients in all four CD4+ subsets. Naive, central memory and regulatory TCRB repertoires appeared to be more similar among patients than among healthy donors. Because small numbers of individuals were included in the HLA sub-analyses, any influence of HLA type on TCRB rearrangement was left unresolved. At VDJ recombination sites, type 1 diabetes patients had fewer insertions and more deleted nucleotides, which implies abnormalities in thymic rearrangement. PCR may preferentially amplify shorter templates, but because patient and control samples were amplified and corrected together, any resulting skew would affect both groups equally. Because cDNA rather than genomic DNA was sequenced, highly expressing activated cells could have been over-represented, although no difference in activation and CD3 levels was found between groups.

The material sequenced was naive CD4+ T cells from blood. In the paper's terms, the cell subset or site label means: true naive CD4+ T cells. The rearrangement joined TRBV6-5 to TRBJ2-1; perhaps TRBD2 is the D gene, with 5 bases matching. This sequence was found in a woman younger than 45 in good health. Here is the DNA: TGTGCCAGCAGAGAAATCGCGGGTGAGCAGTTCTTC. Its protein is CASREIAGEQFF.